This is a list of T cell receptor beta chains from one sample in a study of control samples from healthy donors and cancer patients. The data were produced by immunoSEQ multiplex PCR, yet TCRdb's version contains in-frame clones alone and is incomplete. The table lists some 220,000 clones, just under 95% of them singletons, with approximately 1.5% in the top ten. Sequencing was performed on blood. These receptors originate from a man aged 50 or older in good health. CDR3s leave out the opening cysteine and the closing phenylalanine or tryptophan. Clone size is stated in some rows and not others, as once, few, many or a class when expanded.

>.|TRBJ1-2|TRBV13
ASSENRGQENGYT
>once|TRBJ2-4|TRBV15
ATSRDRGVEGTKNIQY
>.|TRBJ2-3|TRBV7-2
ASSPTPGLTQY
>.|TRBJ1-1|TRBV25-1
ASSEVDRNTEAF
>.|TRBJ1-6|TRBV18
ASSPLSPQSDALPLH
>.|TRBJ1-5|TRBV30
AWVDTDSNQPQH
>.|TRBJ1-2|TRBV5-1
ASSLTGGIYGYT
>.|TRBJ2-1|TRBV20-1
SASGDKEVDEQF
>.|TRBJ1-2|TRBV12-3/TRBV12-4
ASSLLQGAHLT
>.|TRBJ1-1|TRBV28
ASSLSQAPFSTEAF
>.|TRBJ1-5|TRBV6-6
ASRHRDPNQPQH
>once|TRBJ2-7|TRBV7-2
ASSLDGSAYEQY
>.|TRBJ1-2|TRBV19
ASSRGDRTFRYGYT
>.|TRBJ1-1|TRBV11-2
ASSSIPRGLSEAF
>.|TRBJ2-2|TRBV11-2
ASSKGRGELF
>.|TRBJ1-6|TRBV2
ASSLGTENSPLH
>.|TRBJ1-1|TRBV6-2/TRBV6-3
ASSSPTSWEAF
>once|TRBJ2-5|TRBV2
ASSGVWAEGKGPPGTQY
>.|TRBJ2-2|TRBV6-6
ASLRNGELF
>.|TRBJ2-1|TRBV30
AWTGTGDSEQF
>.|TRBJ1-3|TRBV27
ASSEDGGNTIY
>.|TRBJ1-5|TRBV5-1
ASSLGGRNQPQH
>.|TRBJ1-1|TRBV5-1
ASSTQGENTEAF
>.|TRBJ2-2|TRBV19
ASSIDGAAGELF
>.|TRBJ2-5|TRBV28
ASSAWERRAAQY
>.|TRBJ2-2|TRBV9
ASSETGGTGELF
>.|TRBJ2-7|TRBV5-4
ASSLGWTGPGEQY
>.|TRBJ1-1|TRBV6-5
ASSRQGTNTEAF
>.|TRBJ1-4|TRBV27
ASSLGRDREKLF
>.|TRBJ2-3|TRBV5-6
ASSLAVGGASTDTQY
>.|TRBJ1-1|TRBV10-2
ASSEQENTEAF
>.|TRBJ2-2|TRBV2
ASTVTLAGGLTGELF
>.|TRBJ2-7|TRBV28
ASSSTGDVRY
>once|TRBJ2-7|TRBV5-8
ASSFPQGLSYEQY
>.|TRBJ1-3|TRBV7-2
ASSLLVGLYTIY
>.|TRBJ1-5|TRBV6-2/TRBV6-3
ASSYSVAPVQH
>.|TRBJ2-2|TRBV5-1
ASSLAGTGERGELF
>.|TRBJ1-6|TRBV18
ASSPLGQGSSPLH
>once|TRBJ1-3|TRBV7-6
ASSAGISSGNTIY
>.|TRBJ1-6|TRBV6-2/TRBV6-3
ASSYRSSHNSPLH
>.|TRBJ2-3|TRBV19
ASSGGRGTDTQY
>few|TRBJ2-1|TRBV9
ASSGLAGGPAGSEQF
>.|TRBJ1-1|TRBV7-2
ASSYLPGAGKVS
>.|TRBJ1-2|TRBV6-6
ASSYFKGDYGYT
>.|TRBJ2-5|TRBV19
ASSIGRGVQETQY
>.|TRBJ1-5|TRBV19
ASSLRQGMSNQPQH
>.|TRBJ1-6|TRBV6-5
ASNTGVVNSPLH
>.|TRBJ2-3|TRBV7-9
ASSSIQGSTQY
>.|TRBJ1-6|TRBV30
AWSRGSYNSPLH